This record concerns one TCR beta chain sequence. Its antigen is unknown. No clone much larger than this one lies a single base away; base qualities are absent. This entry comes from a study of blood T cell repertoires in COVID-19 (TCRdb year 2020). In the study overall: The collaborator samples originated in the United States, Italy and Spain and spanned the acute and convalescent phases of COVID-19. The material from the prospective study consisted of cDNA or gDNA derived from T cells, B-cell-depleted T cells, or PBMCs. Subjects who had been exposed to COVID-19, were actively infected with it, or had recovered from it provided the deeply sampled blood TCRbeta repertoires that made up the dataset. A freely available public database, intended as a resource for researchers studying the immune response to SARS-CoV-2, is where the repertoires were released. Samples were obtained from the ongoing ImmuneRACE study (first 160 participants) and from 1,200 or so subjects provided by 6 global collaborators. Nearly every sample came with metadata listing a de-identified subject ID, COVID-19 status, age in years and sex. HLA class I and class II types, where available, came from metadata supplied by the sample provider rather than from assay-based typing. The investigation overall reported the following: Clinical and demographic metadata were provided uncurated, with the amount varying by source and participant.

The collaborating institutions used their own protocols to collect whole blood in K2EDTA tubes. For TCRbeta analysis, collaborator samples were shipped as frozen whole blood, as isolated PBMCs, or as DNA extracted from either sample type. V sheds 0 bases and J sheds 6 bases, leaving 17 bases between their ends. CDR1 LGHNA and CDR2 YSLEER are derived from the germline V gene. Including the terminal cysteine and phenylalanine, the CDR3 comprises 17 residues. CDR3 DNA is the only sequence kept; it has 51 bases, read in frame from the first base. TCRbeta CDR3 regions were amplified from genomic DNA using the immunoSEQ Assay, a bias-controlled multiplex PCR. In the paper's pipeline: Nucleated cell counts per sample were estimated from amplification of reference gene primers within the assay. To quantify the absolute abundance of each unique TCRbeta CDR3 rearrangement, sequence reads were collapsed and filtered. For each sample, productive Simpson clonality was calculated as the square root of Simpson's diversity index across productive rearrangements. This is the immuneACCESS table as TCRdb keeps it, with only in-frame sequences that have V and J called. A part of the clones is gone; compared with another copy, unresolved V genes explain less than half, and the rest is unexplained. The D gene and trimming were derived from the DNA, and the V and J assignments and clone size from that table. The sample data list approximately 10,000 clones, and around 80% of these were observed just once. The ten most abundant clones make up over 35% of the sample.

Sequencing was performed on peripheral blood. The chain was built from TRBV4-3 and TRBJ2-2; TRBD2 is a possible D gene, resting on 5 matching bases. The origin of this receptor is a human donor in a cohort sampled during active COVID-19. CDR3 sequence: CASSQDRGSDVPGELFF. The nucleotide sequence reads as follows: TGCGCCAGCAGCCAAGATCGGGGTTCCGATGTCCCCGGGGAGCTGTTTTTT.